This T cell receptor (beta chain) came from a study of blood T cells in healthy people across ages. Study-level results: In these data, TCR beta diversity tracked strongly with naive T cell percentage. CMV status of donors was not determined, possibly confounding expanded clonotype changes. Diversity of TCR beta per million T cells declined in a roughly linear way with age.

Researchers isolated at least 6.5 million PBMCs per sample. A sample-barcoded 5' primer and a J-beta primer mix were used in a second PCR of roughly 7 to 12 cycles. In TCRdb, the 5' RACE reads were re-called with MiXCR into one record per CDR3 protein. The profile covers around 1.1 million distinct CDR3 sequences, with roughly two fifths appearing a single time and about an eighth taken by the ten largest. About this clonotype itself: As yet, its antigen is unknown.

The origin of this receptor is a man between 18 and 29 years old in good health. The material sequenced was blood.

CDR3 residues: CSARDPPGSEAFF. The CDR3 region has the DNA TGCAGTGCTAGAGATCCCCCCGGATCTGAAGCTTTCTTT. The chain is built from TRBV20-1 and TRBJ1-1, with unresolved D. Between the trimmed V and J ends, which lost 0 bases and 6 bases, there was a span of 11 bases. This CDR3 has 13 residues. Looked up from germline, CDR1 is DFQATT and CDR2 is SNEGSKA (reference sequence).